Shown below are 15 T cell receptor beta chains from a single sample sequenced in a study of T-cell reconstitution after alpha-beta-depleted transplantation in children. Construction of the TCRbeta library involved unique molecular identifiers. One entry per CDR3 protein, called by TCRdb with MiXCR from the PCR reads. Of around 450,000 distinct CDR3 sequences detected, 43% appear once; the ten largest clones hold 27%. Sample: PBMCs, taken before TCRalphabeta/CD19-depleted stem cell transplant. The receptors originated from a girl aged 2-10 years with aplastic anemia, due to receive a stem cell transplant.

This clonotype was seen ten or more times. The V call is TRBV7-2, the J call TRBJ2-5; unclear D gene. Trimming cost V 4 bases and J 2 bases, with 8 bases left between them. CDR3 length equals 13 residues. Per germline, CDR1 SGHTA and CDR2 FQGNSA. CDR3 loop: CASSSYIQETQYF. CDR3 coding DNA: TGTGCCAGCAGCTCGTACATACAAGAGACCCAGTACTTC. Full variable domain (rest looked up from reference TRBV7-2 and TRBJ2-5): GAGVSQSPSNKVTEKGKDVELRCDPISGHTALYWYRQSLGQGLEFLIYFQGNSAPDKSGLPSDRFSAERTGGSVSTLTIQRTQQEDSAVYLCASSSYIQETQYFGPGTRLLVL.

J is TRBJ2-1 and V is TRBV15; D is uncertain. There are 17 residues in the CDR3. Trimming left V 5 bases short and J 1 base short, with 18 bases between. Looked up from germline, CDR1 is LNHNV and CDR2 is YYDKDF (reference sequence). The CDR3 sequence is CATSSKSLGRSYNEQFF. CDR3 nucleotides: TGTGCCACCAGCTCTAAAAGCCTGGGCAGATCCTACAATGAGCAGTTCTTC.

The CDR3 DNA follows: TGTGCCAGCGCGTTTAGGAGCATGAGGGCAGATACGCAGTATTTT. Its translation is CASAFRSMRADTQYF. J is TRBJ2-3 and V is TRBV7-8; weak D call: TRBD2 (5 bases). Germline-derived CDR1 and CDR2 are SGHVS and FQNEAQ. Trimming took 8 bases from V and 4 from J, leaving 19 bases between them. The CDR3 runs to 15 residues.

The chain has TRBV6-1 and TRBJ1-4; 7 nucleotides agree with TRBD1. The CDR3 runs to 14 residues. Germline V gene lookup returns CDR1 MNHNS and CDR2 SASEGT. Trimming took 4 bases from V and 4 from J; bases not matched to a gene: 3. Here the CDR3 reads CASSADRLNEKLFF. The CDR3 DNA is TGTGCCAGCAGTGCGGACAGGCTTAATGAAAAACTGTTTTTT.

The chain couples TRBV6-1 to TRBJ2-2; D perhaps matches TRBD1 (6 bases). The ends were cut back, 5 bases at V and 4 bases at J, with 11 bases in the middle. Germline V gene sequence: CDR1 MNHNS, CDR2 SASEGT. There are 14 residues in the CDR3. The CDR3 sequence: CASSKQGSTGELFF. The CDR3 DNA reads TGTGCCAGCAGTAAACAGGGTAGCACCGGGGAGCTGTTTTTT.

The V call is TRBV28, the J call TRBJ1-5; TRBD1 is a possible D gene (6 bases). The CDR3 spans 16 residues. V was trimmed by 1 base and J by 0 bases, leaving 10 bases between them. Germline-derived CDR1 and CDR2 are MDHEN and SYDVKM. The CDR3 spells CASSLFDRYSNQPQHF. The CDR3 DNA is TGTGCCAGCAGTTTATTCGACAGGTATAGCAATCAGCCCCAGCATTTT.

The genes are TRBV30 and TRBJ2-7, with 8 nucleotides matching TRBD1. CDR1 and CDR2 (germline): GTSNPN, SVGIG (reference sequence). The ends lost 3 bases at V and 3 bases at J; junction bases unmatched: 1. This CDR3 comprises 12 residues. CDR3 nucleotides: TGTGCCTGGAGCGGACAGGGCTACGAGCAGTACTTC. Translation: CAWSGQGYEQYF.

Ten or more counts support this clonotype. This chain links TRBV5-1 with TRBJ2-2, with unresolved D. From germline, CDR1 is SGHRS and CDR2 YFSETQ. CDR3 length equals 12 residues. The V gene lost 4 bases and the J gene lost 5 bases, with 6 bases spanning the gap. For the CDR3, the DNA is TGCGCCAGCAGCCCTAAGACCGGGGAGCTGTTTTTT. Translating gives CASSPKTGELFF.

The chain couples TRBV10-3 to TRBJ2-3; 11 nucleotides align to TRBD2. Trimming took 8 bases from V and 3 from J; bases not matched to a gene: 16. The germline CDR1 and CDR2 sequences are ENHRY and SYGVKD. This CDR3 contains 18 residues. The CDR3 sequence: CAIAQDRPSGRRTDTQYF. As DNA, the CDR3 is TGTGCCATCGCTCAAGACCGCCCTAGCGGGAGGCGAACAGATACGCAGTATTTT.

This clonotype was observed many times. The chain employs TRBV6-5 and TRBJ1-1, with D unclear. Germline-derived CDR1 and CDR2 are MNHEY and SVGAGI. Trimming removed 4 bases at V and 4 bases at J, with 13 bases between. CDR3 length: 14 residues. The CDR3 DNA sequence: TGTGCCAGCAGTTCCGCCTCCGGGTTCACTGAAGCTTTCTTT. It specifies CASSSASGFTEAFF.

The chain links TRBV20-1 to TRBJ2-7, with D possibly matching TRBD1 (5 bases). Germline-derived CDR1 and CDR2 are DFQATT and SNEGSKA (reference sequence). Trimming removed 6 bases from V and 3 bases from J, with 9 bases in between. CDR3 length equals 11 residues. CDR3 nucleotides: TGCAGTGCCCATGACAGCTACGAGCAGTACTTC. Translated: CSAHDSYEQYF.

This chain uses TRBV12-3 or TRBV12-4 with TRBJ2-7; 8 bases map to TRBD1. With 2 bases clipped from V and 6 bases from J, the junction kept 6 bases outside the gene matches. There are 14 residues in the CDR3. The CDR3 coding sequence is TGTGCCAGCAGTTTATTTTCGACAGGGGTCGAGCAGTACTTC. Amino acid sequence: CASSLFSTGVEQYF.

The gene calls are TRBV12-3 or TRBV12-4 and TRBJ2-7; the D gene could be TRBD1 or TRBD2 (6 bases each). V dropped 5 bases and J dropped 6 bases, with 20 bases sitting between them. This CDR3 comprises 15 residues. The CDR3 is CASSPPTGGYREQYF. For the CDR3, the DNA is TGTGCCAGCAGTCCTCCGACAGGAGGGTACCGCGAGCAGTACTTC.

The chain uses TRBV6-1 and TRBJ2-6; perhaps TRBD1 as D (5 bases). Per the germline V gene, CDR1 is MNHNS and CDR2 is SASEGT. V lost 6 bases and J lost 0, with 9 bases in between. The CDR3 has 15 amino acids. CDR3 amino acids: CASRDKSSGANVLTF. The CDR3 DNA reads as TGTGCCAGCAGGGACAAGAGCTCTGGGGCCAACGTCCTGACTTTC.

The chain uses TRBV7-8 and TRBJ2-2; TRBD1 matches 10 bases. The CDR3 spans 13 residues. Germline assignment: CDR1 SGHVS and CDR2 FQNEAQ. The V segment lost 5 bases and the J segment 10 bases; nucleotides outside the gene matches: 4. The CDR3 loop reads CASSGTGVMELFF. The CDR3 bases are TGTGCCAGCAGCGGGACAGGGGTCATGGAGCTGTTTTTT.